A selection of T cell receptor beta chains follows, all from one sample in a study of blood T cell repertoires in COVID-19. TCRdb's copy holds only in-frame clones and misses some; the assay was immunoSEQ multiplex PCR. This table has some 230,000 clones, roughly 80% appearing once. Sequenced sample: peripheral blood. The receptor source for this set is a woman between 55 and 75 years old with acute or convalescent COVID-19. Each CDR3 is given with its conserved first and last residue. Each record gives: D gene, V gene, J gene, clone size, CDR3 protein, CDR3 DNA. A D gene is named only where the DNA matches it firmly. Not all rows give a size; the values are once, few, many and, for expanded clones, a class.

d_call: TRBD1; v_call: TRBV4-2; j_call: TRBJ1-6; clone_size: NA; cdr3_aa: CASSQEKDRVSPLHF; cdr3_nt: TGTGCCAGCAGCCAAGAGAAGGACAGGGTTTCACCCCTCCACTTT
d_call: TRBD2; v_call: TRBV11-2; j_call: TRBJ2-2; clone_size: few; cdr3_aa: CASSSAGGPRTGELFF; cdr3_nt: TGTGCCAGCAGCTCCGCGGGGGGGCCACGCACCGGGGAGCTGTTTTTT
d_call: NA; v_call: TRBV2; j_call: TRBJ1-1; clone_size: few; cdr3_aa: CASSAGSDTEAFF; cdr3_nt: TGTGCCAGCAGTGCAGGGTCGGACACTGAAGCTTTCTTT
d_call: NA; v_call: TRBV15; j_call: TRBJ2-3; clone_size: NA; cdr3_aa: CATSTTDYPSTDTQYF; cdr3_nt: TGTGCCACCAGCACGACCGACTATCCCTCCACAGATACGCAGTATTTT
d_call: TRBD1; v_call: TRBV27; j_call: TRBJ1-5; clone_size: NA; cdr3_aa: CASSFSGGGQPQHF; cdr3_nt: TGTGCCAGCAGTTTTTCAGGGGGCGGGCAGCCCCAGCATTTT
d_call: NA; v_call: TRBV30; j_call: TRBJ2-5; clone_size: NA; cdr3_aa: CAWRPRTGGPQETQYF; cdr3_nt: TGTGCCTGGCGCCCCAGGACGGGGGGCCCCCAAGAGACCCAGTACTTC
d_call: NA; v_call: TRBV30; j_call: TRBJ1-1; clone_size: NA; cdr3_aa: CAWTPGGIGKAFF; cdr3_nt: TGTGCCTGGACCCCGGGGGGGATTGGGAAAGCTTTCTTT
d_call: NA; v_call: TRBV7-8; j_call: TRBJ2-7; clone_size: NA; cdr3_aa: CASSLARIPYEQYF; cdr3_nt: TGTGCCAGCAGCTTAGCGCGTATCCCCTACGAGCAGTACTTC
d_call: TRBD1; v_call: TRBV18; j_call: TRBJ1-2; clone_size: NA; cdr3_aa: CASSPPGRTGRSYTF; cdr3_nt: TGTGCCAGCTCACCACCCGGTCGGACAGGGCGAAGCTACACCTTC
d_call: TRBD2; v_call: TRBV9; j_call: TRBJ2-1; clone_size: once; cdr3_aa: CASSPTSGAGYEQFF; cdr3_nt: TGTGCCAGCAGCCCCACTAGCGGGGCAGGGTATGAGCAGTTCTTC
d_call: TRBD1; v_call: TRBV5-4; j_call: TRBJ1-1; clone_size: NA; cdr3_aa: CASSATGRTEAFF; cdr3_nt: TGTGCCAGCAGCGCGACAGGGAGAACTGAAGCTTTCTTT
d_call: TRBD1; v_call: TRBV7-2; j_call: TRBJ1-6; clone_size: few; cdr3_aa: CASSLEGQLPNSPLHF; cdr3_nt: TGTGCCAGCAGCTTAGAGGGACAGCTTCCCAATTCACCCCTCCACTTT
d_call: NA; v_call: TRBV6-2/TRBV6-3; j_call: TRBJ2-4; clone_size: once; cdr3_aa: CASSSLGLNIQYF; cdr3_nt: TGTGCCAGCAGTTCCCTGGGACTTAACATTCAGTACTTC
d_call: TRBD1; v_call: TRBV7-8; j_call: TRBJ1-4; clone_size: NA; cdr3_aa: CASSLKLDRGQANEKLFF; cdr3_nt: TGTGCCAGCAGCTTAAAATTGGACAGGGGACAGGCTAATGAAAAACTGTTTTTT
d_call: NA; v_call: TRBV30; j_call: TRBJ1-4; clone_size: once; cdr3_aa: CAWSAGSNEKLFF; cdr3_nt: TGTGCCTGGAGCGCAGGGTCTAATGAAAAACTGTTTTTT
d_call: TRBD1; v_call: TRBV2; j_call: TRBJ1-2; clone_size: NA; cdr3_aa: CASRRDRGNYGYTF; cdr3_nt: TGTGCCAGCCGTAGGGACAGGGGAAACTATGGCTACACCTTC
d_call: TRBD1; v_call: TRBV6-1; j_call: TRBJ2-1; clone_size: NA; cdr3_aa: CASSEARTGADEQFF; cdr3_nt: TGTGCCAGCAGTGAAGCAAGGACAGGGGCCGATGAGCAGTTCTTC
d_call: TRBD1; v_call: TRBV27; j_call: TRBJ1-5; clone_size: NA; cdr3_aa: CASGGQVDQPQHF; cdr3_nt: TGTGCCAGCGGTGGACAGGTAGATCAGCCCCAGCATTTT
d_call: NA; v_call: TRBV19; j_call: TRBJ1-4; clone_size: NA; cdr3_aa: CASSIGAGSAVGNEKLFF; cdr3_nt: TGTGCCAGTAGTATAGGGGCAGGGTCGGCGGTGGGTAATGAAAAACTGTTTTTT
d_call: TRBD1; v_call: TRBV6-5; j_call: TRBJ1-2; clone_size: NA; cdr3_aa: CASIATGEPYGYTF; cdr3_nt: TGTGCCAGCATCGCGACAGGGGAACCCTATGGCTACACCTTC
d_call: NA; v_call: TRBV18; j_call: TRBJ2-3; clone_size: NA; cdr3_aa: CASSPLPSTDTQYF; cdr3_nt: TGTGCCAGCTCACCACTCCCAAGCACAGATACGCAGTATTTT
d_call: NA; v_call: TRBV19; j_call: TRBJ1-1; clone_size: NA; cdr3_aa: CASSILHQGMNTEAFF; cdr3_nt: TGTGCCAGTAGTATATTACACCAGGGAATGAACACTGAAGCTTTCTTT
d_call: NA; v_call: TRBV11-2; j_call: TRBJ2-7; clone_size: NA; cdr3_aa: CASSPDSVFSYEQYF; cdr3_nt: TGTGCCAGCAGCCCCGACAGCGTATTCTCCTACGAGCAGTACTTC
d_call: NA; v_call: TRBV15; j_call: TRBJ1-3; clone_size: NA; cdr3_aa: CATSSQRTGNTIYF; cdr3_nt: TGTGCCACCAGCAGCCAGAGGACTGGAAACACCATATATTTT
d_call: NA; v_call: TRBV27; j_call: TRBJ1-2; clone_size: NA; cdr3_aa: CASSLVAGIYGYTF; cdr3_nt: TGTGCCAGCAGTTTAGTTGCAGGGATTTATGGCTACACCTTC
d_call: NA; v_call: TRBV5-4; j_call: TRBJ2-3; clone_size: NA; cdr3_aa: CASSRPGSTSTDTQYF; cdr3_nt: TGTGCCAGCAGCCGTCCCGGGAGCACTAGCACAGATACGCAGTATTTT
d_call: NA; v_call: TRBV6-5; j_call: TRBJ1-5; clone_size: NA; cdr3_aa: CASSRGGLHQPQHF; cdr3_nt: TGTGCCAGCAGTCGGGGGGGGCTCCATCAGCCCCAGCATTTT
d_call: TRBD1; v_call: TRBV6-7; j_call: TRBJ1-6; clone_size: NA; cdr3_aa: CASSTDRGRKIFGNSPLHF; cdr3_nt: TGTGCCAGCAGTACGGACAGGGGGCGTAAAATCTTCGGGAATTCACCCCTCCACTTT
d_call: NA; v_call: TRBV5-1; j_call: TRBJ1-2; clone_size: few; cdr3_aa: CASSPGTTLNYGYTF; cdr3_nt: TGCGCCAGCAGTCCCGGGACTACACTTAACTATGGCTACACCTTC
d_call: NA; v_call: TRBV29-1; j_call: TRBJ2-1; clone_size: NA; cdr3_aa: CSVRVNEQFF; cdr3_nt: TGCAGCGTTCGGGTAAATGAGCAGTTCTTC
d_call: NA; v_call: TRBV5-1; j_call: TRBJ1-6; clone_size: NA; cdr3_aa: CASSLVGSSYNSPLHF; cdr3_nt: TGCGCCAGCAGCTTGGTGGGGAGCTCCTATAATTCACCCCTCCACTTT
d_call: TRBD1; v_call: TRBV13; j_call: TRBJ1-1; clone_size: NA; cdr3_aa: CASSSGQGLFTEAFF; cdr3_nt: TGTGCCAGCAGCTCCGGACAGGGACTGTTCACTGAAGCTTTCTTT
d_call: NA; v_call: TRBV3-1/TRBV3-2; j_call: TRBJ1-1; clone_size: NA; cdr3_aa: CASSQVSNTEAFF; cdr3_nt: TGTGCCAGCAGCCAAGTCTCTAACACTGAAGCTTTCTTT
d_call: NA; v_call: TRBV6-2/TRBV6-3; j_call: TRBJ2-3; clone_size: NA; cdr3_aa: CASSPPTIRQADTQYF; cdr3_nt: TGTGCCAGCAGTCCCCCGACTATCAGGCAGGCAGATACGCAGTATTTT
d_call: TRBD1; v_call: TRBV18; j_call: TRBJ1-5; clone_size: NA; cdr3_aa: CASSPDRGQPQHF; cdr3_nt: TGTGCCAGCTCACCGGACAGGGGTCAGCCCCAGCATTTT
d_call: TRBD1; v_call: TRBV7-9; j_call: TRBJ1-2; clone_size: NA; cdr3_aa: CASSPETHRGYGYTF; cdr3_nt: TGTGCCAGCAGCCCCGAAACCCACAGGGGCTATGGCTACACCTTC
d_call: NA; v_call: TRBV10-3; j_call: TRBJ1-5; clone_size: NA; cdr3_aa: CAIREEGGFYQPQHF; cdr3_nt: TGTGCCATCAGAGAGGAAGGGGGTTTTTATCAGCCCCAGCATTTT
d_call: NA; v_call: TRBV5-1; j_call: TRBJ1-1; clone_size: NA; cdr3_aa: CASSLGHSVGTEAFF; cdr3_nt: TGCGCCAGCAGCTTGGGACATTCTGTGGGCACTGAAGCTTTCTTT
d_call: TRBD2; v_call: TRBV19; j_call: TRBJ2-3; clone_size: NA; cdr3_aa: CASSIKLAGADTQYF; cdr3_nt: TGTGCCAGTAGTATAAAACTAGCGGGGGCAGATACGCAGTATTTT
d_call: NA; v_call: TRBV6-5; j_call: TRBJ1-2; clone_size: NA; cdr3_aa: CASTSSAGLGYGYTF; cdr3_nt: TGTGCCAGCACCTCCTCTGCGGGTTTGGGGTATGGCTACACCTTC
d_call: TRBD2; v_call: TRBV7-8; j_call: TRBJ2-1; clone_size: NA; cdr3_aa: CASSSRPGIAGGDNEQFF; cdr3_nt: TGTGCCAGCAGCTCCCGTCCCGGCATAGCGGGGGGGGACAATGAGCAGTTCTTC
d_call: NA; v_call: TRBV18; j_call: TRBJ1-4; clone_size: few; cdr3_aa: CASSPTATNEKLFF; cdr3_nt: TGTGCCAGCTCACCCACGGCAACTAATGAAAAACTGTTTTTT
d_call: NA; v_call: TRBV7-9; j_call: TRBJ1-1; clone_size: once; cdr3_aa: CASSLALATEAFF; cdr3_nt: TGTGCCAGCAGCTTAGCTTTAGCGACTGAAGCTTTCTTT
d_call: TRBD1; v_call: TRBV29-1; j_call: TRBJ2-1; clone_size: NA; cdr3_aa: CSVEGTGGYNEQFF; cdr3_nt: TGCAGCGTTGAAGGGACAGGGGGCTACAATGAGCAGTTCTTC
d_call: NA; v_call: TRBV18; j_call: TRBJ2-7; clone_size: NA; cdr3_aa: CASSPTTLHEQYF; cdr3_nt: TGTGCCAGCTCACCAACGACACTTCACGAGCAGTACTTC
d_call: NA; v_call: TRBV5-6; j_call: TRBJ1-1; clone_size: NA; cdr3_aa: CASTKIAGFTEAFF; cdr3_nt: TGTGCCAGCACAAAAATAGCAGGGTTTACTGAAGCTTTCTTT
d_call: NA; v_call: TRBV3-1/TRBV3-2; j_call: TRBJ1-2; clone_size: NA; cdr3_aa: CASSQVGQGYTF; cdr3_nt: TGTGCCAGCAGCCAGGTAGGACAGGGCTACACCTTC
d_call: NA; v_call: TRBV6-5; j_call: TRBJ1-4; clone_size: NA; cdr3_aa: CASSRQEEKLFF; cdr3_nt: TGTGCCAGCTCAAGACAGGAGGAAAAACTGTTTTTT
d_call: TRBD1; v_call: TRBV7-6; j_call: TRBJ1-1; clone_size: NA; cdr3_aa: CASSLSPLTGITDTEAFF; cdr3_nt: TGTGCCAGCAGCTTATCTCCATTGACAGGGATTACGGACACTGAAGCTTTCTTT
d_call: TRBD2; v_call: TRBV28; j_call: TRBJ2-7; clone_size: NA; cdr3_aa: CASSLSGGKGSYEQYF; cdr3_nt: TGTGCCAGCAGTTTATCGGGGGGTAAGGGCTCCTACGAGCAGTACTTC
d_call: TRBD1; v_call: TRBV7-2; j_call: TRBJ2-2; clone_size: NA; cdr3_aa: CASSSMGTGGAGELFF; cdr3_nt: TGTGCCAGCAGCTCCATGGGGACAGGGGGTGCCGGGGAGCTGTTTTTT
d_call: TRBD2; v_call: TRBV5-1; j_call: TRBJ2-3; clone_size: NA; cdr3_aa: CASSWRGESTDTQYF; cdr3_nt: TGCGCCAGCAGCTGGCGGGGGGAGAGCACAGATACGCAGTATTTT
d_call: NA; v_call: TRBV21-1; j_call: TRBJ1-1; clone_size: NA; cdr3_aa: CASNKTGLCFQNTEAFF; cdr3_nt: TGTGCCAGCAACAAGACAGGGTTGTGCTTTCAGAACACTGAAGCTTTCTTT
d_call: TRBD2; v_call: TRBV9; j_call: TRBJ2-3; clone_size: NA; cdr3_aa: CASSEGGLVSDTQYF; cdr3_nt: TGTGCCAGCAGCGAGGGGGGACTAGTATCAGATACGCAGTATTTT
d_call: NA; v_call: TRBV21-1; j_call: TRBJ1-5; clone_size: NA; cdr3_aa: CASSTPRQAERGAQHF; cdr3_nt: TGTGCCAGCAGCACACCCCGACAGGCCGAGCGTGGAGCCCAGCATTTT
d_call: TRBD1; v_call: TRBV6-5; j_call: TRBJ2-5; clone_size: NA; cdr3_aa: CASKRQGRLQETQYF; cdr3_nt: TGTGCCAGCAAGCGACAGGGAAGACTCCAAGAGACCCAGTACTTC
d_call: NA; v_call: TRBV6-5; j_call: TRBJ1-1; clone_size: NA; cdr3_aa: CATLGRGLNTEAFF; cdr3_nt: TGTGCTACCCTAGGGAGGGGCTTGAACACTGAAGCTTTCTTT
d_call: TRBD2; v_call: TRBV6-2/TRBV6-3; j_call: TRBJ2-2; clone_size: NA; cdr3_aa: CASSQGLANTGELFF; cdr3_nt: TGTGCCAGCAGCCAAGGACTAGCGAACACCGGGGAGCTGTTTTTT
d_call: TRBD2; v_call: TRBV14; j_call: TRBJ2-7; clone_size: NA; cdr3_aa: CASSPFPGLADSYEQYF; cdr3_nt: TGTGCCAGCAGCCCTTTTCCGGGACTAGCGGATTCCTACGAGCAGTACTTC